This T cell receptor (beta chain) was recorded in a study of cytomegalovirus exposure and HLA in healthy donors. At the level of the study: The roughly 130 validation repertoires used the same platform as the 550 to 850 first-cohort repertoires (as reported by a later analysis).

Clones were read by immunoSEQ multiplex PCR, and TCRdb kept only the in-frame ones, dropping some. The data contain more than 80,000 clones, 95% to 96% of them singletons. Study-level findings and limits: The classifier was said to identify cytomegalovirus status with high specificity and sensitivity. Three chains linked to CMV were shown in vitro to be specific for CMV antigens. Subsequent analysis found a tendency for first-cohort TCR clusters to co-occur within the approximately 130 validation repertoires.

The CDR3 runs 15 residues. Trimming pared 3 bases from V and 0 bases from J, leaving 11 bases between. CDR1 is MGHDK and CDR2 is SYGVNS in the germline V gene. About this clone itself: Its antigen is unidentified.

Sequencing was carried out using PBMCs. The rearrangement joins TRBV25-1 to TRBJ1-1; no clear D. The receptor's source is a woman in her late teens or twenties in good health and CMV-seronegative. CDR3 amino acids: CASSDNQDMNTEAFF. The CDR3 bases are TGTGCCAGCAGTGACAACCAGGATATGAACACTGAAGCTTTCTTT. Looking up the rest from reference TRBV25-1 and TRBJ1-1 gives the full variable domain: EADIYQTPRYLVIGTGKKITLECSQTMGHDKMYWYQQDPGMELHLIHYSYGVNSTEKGDLSSESTVSRIRTEHFPLTLESARPSHTSQYLCASSDNQDMNTEAFFGQGTRLTVV.